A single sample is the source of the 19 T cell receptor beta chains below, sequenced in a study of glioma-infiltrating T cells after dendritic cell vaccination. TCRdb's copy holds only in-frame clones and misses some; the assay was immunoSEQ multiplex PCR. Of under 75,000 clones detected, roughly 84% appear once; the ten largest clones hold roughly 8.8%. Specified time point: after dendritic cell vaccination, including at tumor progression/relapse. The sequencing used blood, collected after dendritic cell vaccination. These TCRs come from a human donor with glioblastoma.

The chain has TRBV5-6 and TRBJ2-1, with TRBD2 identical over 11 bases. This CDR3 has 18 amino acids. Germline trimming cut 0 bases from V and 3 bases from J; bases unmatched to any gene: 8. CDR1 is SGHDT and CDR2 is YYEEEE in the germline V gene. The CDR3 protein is CASSLGSGGAHFYNEQFF. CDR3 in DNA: TGTGCCAGCAGCTTGGGTAGCGGGGGGGCCCATTTCTACAATGAGCAGTTCTTC.

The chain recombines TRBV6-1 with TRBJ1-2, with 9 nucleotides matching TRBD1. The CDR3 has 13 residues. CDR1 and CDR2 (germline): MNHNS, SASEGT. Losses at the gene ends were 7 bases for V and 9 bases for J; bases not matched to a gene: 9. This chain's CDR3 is CASIHRDRDSYTF. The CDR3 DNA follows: TGTGCCAGCATCCACCGGGACAGGGACAGCTACACCTTC.

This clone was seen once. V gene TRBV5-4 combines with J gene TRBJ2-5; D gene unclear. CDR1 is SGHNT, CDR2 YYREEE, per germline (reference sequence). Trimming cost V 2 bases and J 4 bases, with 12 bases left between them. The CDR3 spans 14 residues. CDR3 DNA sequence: TGTGCCAGCAGCTTTGCCCGAACAGTAGAGACCCAGTACTTC. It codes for CASSFARTVETQYF.

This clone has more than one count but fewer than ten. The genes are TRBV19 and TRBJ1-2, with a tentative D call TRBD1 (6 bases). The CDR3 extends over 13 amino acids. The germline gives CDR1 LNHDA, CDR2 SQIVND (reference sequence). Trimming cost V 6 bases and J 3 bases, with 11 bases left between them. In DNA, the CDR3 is TGTGCCAGTAGAACCTCAGGGGACTATGGCTACACCTTC. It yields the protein CASRTSGDYGYTF. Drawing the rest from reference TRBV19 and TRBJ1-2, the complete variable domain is DGGITQSPKYLFRKEGQNVTLSCEQNLNHDAMYWYRQDPGQGLRLIYYSQIVNDFQKGDIAEGYSVSREKKESFPLTVTSAQKNPTAFYLCASRTSGDYGYTFGSGTRLTVV.

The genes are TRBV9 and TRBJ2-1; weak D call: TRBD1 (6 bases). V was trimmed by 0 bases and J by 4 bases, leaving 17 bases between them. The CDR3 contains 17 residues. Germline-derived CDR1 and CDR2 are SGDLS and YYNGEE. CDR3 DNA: TGTGCCAGCAGCGTAGGGGGCTCCGTTGGACAGTACAATGAGCAGTTCTTC. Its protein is CASSVGGSVGQYNEQFF.

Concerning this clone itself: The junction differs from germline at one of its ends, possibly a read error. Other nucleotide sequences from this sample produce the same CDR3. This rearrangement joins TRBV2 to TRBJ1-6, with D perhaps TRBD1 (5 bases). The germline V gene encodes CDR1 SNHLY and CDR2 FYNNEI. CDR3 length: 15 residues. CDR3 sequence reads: CASSEKRQPNSPLHF. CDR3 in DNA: TGTGCCAGCAGTGAAAAACGACAGCCTAATTCCCCCCTCCACTTT.

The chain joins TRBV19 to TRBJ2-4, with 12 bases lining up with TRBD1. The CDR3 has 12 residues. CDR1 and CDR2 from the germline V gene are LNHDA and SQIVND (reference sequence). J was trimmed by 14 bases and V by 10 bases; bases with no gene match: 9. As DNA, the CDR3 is TGTGCCACCCGGGACAGGGGGCCCTCAGAGTACTTC. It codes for CATRDRGPSEYF.

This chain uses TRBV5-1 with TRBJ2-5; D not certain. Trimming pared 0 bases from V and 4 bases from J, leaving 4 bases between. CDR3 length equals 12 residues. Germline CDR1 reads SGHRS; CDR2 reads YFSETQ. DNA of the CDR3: TGCGCCAGCAGCTTGGCCGGAGAGACCCAGTACTTC. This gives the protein CASSLAGETQYF.

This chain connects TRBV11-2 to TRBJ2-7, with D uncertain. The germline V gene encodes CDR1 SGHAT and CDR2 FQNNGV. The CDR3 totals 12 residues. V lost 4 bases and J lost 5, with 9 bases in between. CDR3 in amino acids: CASSSRINEQYF. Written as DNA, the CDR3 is TGTGCCAGCAGCTCTAGGATCAACGAGCAGTACTTC. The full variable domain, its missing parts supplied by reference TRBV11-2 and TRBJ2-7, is EAGVAQSPRYKIIEKRQSVAFWCNPISGHATLYWYQQILGQGPKLLIQFQNNGVVDDSQLPKDRFSAERLKGVDSTLKIQPAKLEDSAVYLCASSSRINEQYFGPGTRLTVT.

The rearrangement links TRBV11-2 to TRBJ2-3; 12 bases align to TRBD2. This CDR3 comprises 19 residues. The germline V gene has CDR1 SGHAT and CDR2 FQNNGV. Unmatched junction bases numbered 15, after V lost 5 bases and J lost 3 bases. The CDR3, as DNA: TGTGCCAGCAGCCGCTGGGGGCTGACTAGCGGGGGCCGAACAGATACGCAGTATTTT. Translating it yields CASSRWGLTSGGRTDTQYF.

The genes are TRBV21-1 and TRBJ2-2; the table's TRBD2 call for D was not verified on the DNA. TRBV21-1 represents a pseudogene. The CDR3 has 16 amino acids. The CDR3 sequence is CASSEIGSGGSGELFF. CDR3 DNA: TGTGCCAGCAGCGAGATTGGCTCGGGGGGCAGCGGGGAGCTGTTTTTT.

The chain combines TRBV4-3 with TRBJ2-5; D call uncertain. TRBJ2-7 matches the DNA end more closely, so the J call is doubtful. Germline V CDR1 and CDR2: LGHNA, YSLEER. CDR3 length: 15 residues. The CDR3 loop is CASSQGVGPSYEQYF. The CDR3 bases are TGCGCCAGCAGCCAAGGAGTGGGCCCTTCCTACGAGCAGTACTTC.

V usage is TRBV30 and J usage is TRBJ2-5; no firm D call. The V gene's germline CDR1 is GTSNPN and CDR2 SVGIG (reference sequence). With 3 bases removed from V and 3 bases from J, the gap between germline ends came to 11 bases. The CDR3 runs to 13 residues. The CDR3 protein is CAWRDDWKETQYF. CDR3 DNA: TGTGCCTGGAGGGATGACTGGAAAGAGACCCAGTACTTC.

DNA for the CDR3: TGTGCCAGCAGTAGACAGACAGAGGCCCCCTACGAGCAGTACTTC. Translation: CASSRQTEAPYEQYF. The chain combines TRBV27 with TRBJ2-7, with a tentative D call TRBD1 (5 bases). V lost 5 bases and J lost 2, with 16 bases in between. The CDR3 covers 15 residues. Germline CDR1 MNHEY, CDR2 SMNVEV (reference sequence).

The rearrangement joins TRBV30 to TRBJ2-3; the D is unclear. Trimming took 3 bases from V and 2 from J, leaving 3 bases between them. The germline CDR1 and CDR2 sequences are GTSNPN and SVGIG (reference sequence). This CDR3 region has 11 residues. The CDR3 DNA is TGTGCCTGGAGACTCACAGATACGCAGTATTTT. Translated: CAWRLTDTQYF.

CDR3 residues: CASSLSGYNSPLHF. The CDR3 DNA reads as TGTGCCAGCAGCTTATCAGGGTATAATTCACCCCTCCACTTT. The gene calls are TRBV7-9 and TRBJ1-6, with D perhaps matching TRBD1 (5 bases). The CDR3 has 14 amino acids. V lost 2 bases to trimming and J lost 4 bases, with 6 bases between them. Germline V gene sequence: CDR1 SEHNR, CDR2 FQNEAQ (reference sequence).

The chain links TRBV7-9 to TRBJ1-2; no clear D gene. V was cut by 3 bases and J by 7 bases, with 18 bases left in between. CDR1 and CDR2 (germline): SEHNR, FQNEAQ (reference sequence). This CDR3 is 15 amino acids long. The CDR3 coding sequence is TGTGCCAGCAGCTTTGAAGTTTCAAATCGAGCTGGCTACACCTTC. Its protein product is CASSFEVSNRAGYTF.

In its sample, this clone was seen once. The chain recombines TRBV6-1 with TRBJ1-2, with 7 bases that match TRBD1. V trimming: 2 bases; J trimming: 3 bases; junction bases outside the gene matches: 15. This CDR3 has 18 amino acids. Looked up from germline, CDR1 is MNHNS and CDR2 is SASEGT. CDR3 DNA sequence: TGTGCCAGCAGTGAAATGGGGACAGTAGTGGGGTCCGACTATGGCTACACCTTC. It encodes CASSEMGTVVGSDYGYTF.

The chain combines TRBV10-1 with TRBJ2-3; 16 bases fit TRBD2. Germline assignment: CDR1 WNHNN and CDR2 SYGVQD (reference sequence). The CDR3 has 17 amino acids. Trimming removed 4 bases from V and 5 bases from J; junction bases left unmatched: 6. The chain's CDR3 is CASSATGLAGGQDTQYF. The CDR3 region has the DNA TGCGCCAGCAGTGCTACGGGACTAGCGGGGGGGCAAGATACGCAGTATTTT.